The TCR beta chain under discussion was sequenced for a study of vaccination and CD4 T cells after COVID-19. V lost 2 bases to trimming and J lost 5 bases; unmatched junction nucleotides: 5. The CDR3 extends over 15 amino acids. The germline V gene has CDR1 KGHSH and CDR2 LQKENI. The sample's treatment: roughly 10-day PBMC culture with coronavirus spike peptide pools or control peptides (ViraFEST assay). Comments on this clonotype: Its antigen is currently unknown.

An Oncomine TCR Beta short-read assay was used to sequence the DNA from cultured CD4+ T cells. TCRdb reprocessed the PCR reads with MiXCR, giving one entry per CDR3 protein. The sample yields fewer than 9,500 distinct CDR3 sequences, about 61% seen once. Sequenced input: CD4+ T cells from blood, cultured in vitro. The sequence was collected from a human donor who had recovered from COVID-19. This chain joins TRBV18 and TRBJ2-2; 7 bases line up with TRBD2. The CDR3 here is CASSPGAGDTGELFF. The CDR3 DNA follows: TGTGCCAGCTCACCAGGTGCGGGAGATACCGGGGAGCTGTTTTTT.